A single sample gave rise to the 2 T cell receptor beta chains below, sequenced in a study of PD-1 blockade in classical Hodgkin lymphoma. Time point denoted: cycle 4 day 1 (C4D1), after six to seven weeks of nivolumab. Brentuximab vedotin exposure varied, and every patient relapsed after autologous stem cell transplantation. TCRdb keeps only in-frame clones here, not all; method: immunoSEQ multiplex PCR. The sample consists of roughly 56,000 clones, 70% to 90% of them appearing once. The sample consisted of peripheral blood mononuclear cells (PBMCs), taken before the fourth cycle of nivolumab. These receptors all stem from a human donor with classical Hodgkin lymphoma.

J is TRBJ1-6 and V is TRBV6-1; no clear D. V lost 4 bases and J 13 bases, leaving 11 bases between the germline ends. CDR3 length equals 12 residues. Germline loops: CDR1 MNHNS, CDR2 SASEGT. CDR3 bases: TGTGCCAGCAGTGGGGAGGTGGGGCCCCTCCACTTT. It is translated as CASSGEVGPLHF.

V is TRBV6-5 and J is TRBJ1-1; no firm D call. Germline CDR1 and CDR2: MNHEY and SVGAGI. The CDR3 totals 15 residues. The ends were cut back, 2 bases at V and 1 base at J, with 11 bases in the middle. Here the CDR3 reads CASSYGTDGNTEAFF. DNA for the CDR3: TGTGCCAGCAGTTACGGCACAGACGGGAACACTGAAGCTTTCTTT.